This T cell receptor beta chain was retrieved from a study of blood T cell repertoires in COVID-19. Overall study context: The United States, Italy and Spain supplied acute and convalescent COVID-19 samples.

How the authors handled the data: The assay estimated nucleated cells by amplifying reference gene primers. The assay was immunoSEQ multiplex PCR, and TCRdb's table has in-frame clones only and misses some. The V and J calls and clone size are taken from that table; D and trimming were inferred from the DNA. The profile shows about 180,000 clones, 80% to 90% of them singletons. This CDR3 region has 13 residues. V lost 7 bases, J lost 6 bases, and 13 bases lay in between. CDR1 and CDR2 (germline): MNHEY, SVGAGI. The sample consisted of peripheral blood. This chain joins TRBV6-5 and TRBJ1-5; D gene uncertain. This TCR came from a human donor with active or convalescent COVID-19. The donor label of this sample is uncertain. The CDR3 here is CASTESFVQPQHF. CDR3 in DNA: TGTGCCAGCACCGAGAGTTTCGTTCAGCCCCAGCATTTT.